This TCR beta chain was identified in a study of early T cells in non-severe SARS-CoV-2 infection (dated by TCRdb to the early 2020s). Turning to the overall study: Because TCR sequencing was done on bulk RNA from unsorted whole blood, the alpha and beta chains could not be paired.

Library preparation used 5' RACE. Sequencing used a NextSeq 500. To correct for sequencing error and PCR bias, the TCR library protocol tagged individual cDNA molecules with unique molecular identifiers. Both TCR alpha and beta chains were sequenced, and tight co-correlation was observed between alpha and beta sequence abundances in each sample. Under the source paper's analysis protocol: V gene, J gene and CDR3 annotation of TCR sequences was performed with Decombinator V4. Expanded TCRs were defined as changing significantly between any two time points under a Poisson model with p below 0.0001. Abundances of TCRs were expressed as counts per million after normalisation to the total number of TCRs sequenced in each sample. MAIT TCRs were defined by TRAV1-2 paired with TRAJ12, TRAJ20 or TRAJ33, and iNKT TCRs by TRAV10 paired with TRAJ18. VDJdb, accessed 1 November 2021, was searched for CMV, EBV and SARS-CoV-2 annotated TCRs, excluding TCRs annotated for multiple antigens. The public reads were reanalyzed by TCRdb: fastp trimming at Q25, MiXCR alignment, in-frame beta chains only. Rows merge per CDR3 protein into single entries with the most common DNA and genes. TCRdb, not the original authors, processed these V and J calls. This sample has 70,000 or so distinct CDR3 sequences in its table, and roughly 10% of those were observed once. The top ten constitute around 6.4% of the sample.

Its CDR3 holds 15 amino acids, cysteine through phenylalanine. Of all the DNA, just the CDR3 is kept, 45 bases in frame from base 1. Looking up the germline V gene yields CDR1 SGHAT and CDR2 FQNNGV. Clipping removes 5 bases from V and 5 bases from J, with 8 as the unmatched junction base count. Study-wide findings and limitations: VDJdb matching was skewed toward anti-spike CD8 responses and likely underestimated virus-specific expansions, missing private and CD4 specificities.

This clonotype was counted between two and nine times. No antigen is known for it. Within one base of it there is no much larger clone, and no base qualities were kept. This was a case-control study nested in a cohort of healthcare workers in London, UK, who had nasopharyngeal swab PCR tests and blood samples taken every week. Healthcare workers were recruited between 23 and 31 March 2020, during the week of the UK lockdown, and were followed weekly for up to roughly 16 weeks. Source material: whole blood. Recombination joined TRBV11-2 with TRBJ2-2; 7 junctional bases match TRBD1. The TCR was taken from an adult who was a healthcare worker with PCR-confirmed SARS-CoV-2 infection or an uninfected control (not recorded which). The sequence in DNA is TGTGCCAGCAGCCTGAACTACAGGGGAACCGGGGAGCTGTTTTTT. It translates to CASSLNYRGTGELFF.